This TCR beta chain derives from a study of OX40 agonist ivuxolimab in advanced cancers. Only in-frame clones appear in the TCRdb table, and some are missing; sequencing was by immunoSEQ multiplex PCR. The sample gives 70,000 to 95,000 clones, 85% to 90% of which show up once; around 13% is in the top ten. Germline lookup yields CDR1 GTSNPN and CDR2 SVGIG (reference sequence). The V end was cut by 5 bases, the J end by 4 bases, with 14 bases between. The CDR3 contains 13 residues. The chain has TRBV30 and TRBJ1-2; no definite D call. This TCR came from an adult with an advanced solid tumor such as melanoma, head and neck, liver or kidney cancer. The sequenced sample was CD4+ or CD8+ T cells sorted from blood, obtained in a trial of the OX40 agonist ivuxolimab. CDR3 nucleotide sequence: TGTGCCTGGGCGTTTCAGGCCCTCTATGGCTACACCTTC. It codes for CAWAFQALYGYTF.